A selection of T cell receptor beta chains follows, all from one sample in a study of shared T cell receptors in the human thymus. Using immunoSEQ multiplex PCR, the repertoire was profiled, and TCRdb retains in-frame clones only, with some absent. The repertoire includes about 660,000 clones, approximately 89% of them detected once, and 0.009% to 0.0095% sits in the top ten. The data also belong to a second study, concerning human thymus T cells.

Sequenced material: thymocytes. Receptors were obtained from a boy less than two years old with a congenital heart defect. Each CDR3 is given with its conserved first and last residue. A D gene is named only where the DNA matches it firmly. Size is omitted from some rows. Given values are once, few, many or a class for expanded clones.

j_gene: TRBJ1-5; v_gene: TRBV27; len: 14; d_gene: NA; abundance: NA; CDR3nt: TGTGCCAGCAGTTTAAACGCGGGGGATCAGCCCCAGCATTTT; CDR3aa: CASSLNAGDQPQHF
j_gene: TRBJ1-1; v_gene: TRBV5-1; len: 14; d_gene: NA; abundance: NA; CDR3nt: TGCGCCAGCAGCTTGGGGGGACTTCTCACTGAAGCTTTCTTT; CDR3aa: CASSLGGLLTEAFF
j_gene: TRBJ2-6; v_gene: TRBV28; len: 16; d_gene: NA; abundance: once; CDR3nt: TGTGCCAGCAGCCGCTCAGTCCACCTCGGGGCCAACGTCCTGACTTTC; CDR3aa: CASSRSVHLGANVLTF
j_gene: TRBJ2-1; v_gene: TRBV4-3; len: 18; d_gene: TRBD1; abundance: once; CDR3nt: TGCGCCAGCAGCCAAGATCCGCCAGGGACAGGGCCATACAATGAGCAGTTCTTC; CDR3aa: CASSQDPPGTGPYNEQFF
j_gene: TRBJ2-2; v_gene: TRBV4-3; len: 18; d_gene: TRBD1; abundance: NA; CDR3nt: TGCGCCAGCAGCCAAGGGACCGGGACAGGGGCGAACACCGGGGAGCTGTTTTTT; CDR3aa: CASSQGTGTGANTGELFF
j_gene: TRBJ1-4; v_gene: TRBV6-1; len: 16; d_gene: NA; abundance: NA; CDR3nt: TGTGCCAGCAGTGAAGCGAGGGAAGACACCTATGAAAAACTGTTTTTT; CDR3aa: CASSEAREDTYEKLFF
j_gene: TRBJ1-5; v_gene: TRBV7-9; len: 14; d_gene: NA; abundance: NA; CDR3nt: TGTGCCAGCAGCTCGCAGGGGCCCAATCAGCCCCAGCATTTT; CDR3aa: CASSSQGPNQPQHF
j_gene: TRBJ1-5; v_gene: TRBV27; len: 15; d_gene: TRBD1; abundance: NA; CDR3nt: TGTGCCAGCAGTTTATTGGCAGGGGGGAATCAGCCCCAGCATTTT; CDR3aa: CASSLLAGGNQPQHF
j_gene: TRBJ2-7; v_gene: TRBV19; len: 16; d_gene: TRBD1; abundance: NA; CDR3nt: TGTGCCAGTAGTATAGTGCCGGACAGGGGGCCGGGGGAGCAGTACTTC; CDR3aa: CASSIVPDRGPGEQYF
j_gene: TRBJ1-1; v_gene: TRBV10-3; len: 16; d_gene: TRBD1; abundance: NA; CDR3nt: TGTGCCATCAGACAGGGGCCCCAGAAGATCCACACTGAAGCTTTCTTT; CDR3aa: CAIRQGPQKIHTEAFF
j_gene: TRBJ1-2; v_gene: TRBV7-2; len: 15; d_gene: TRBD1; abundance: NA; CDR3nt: TGTGCCAGCAGCCAGGGACCGGGACAGATCTATGGCTACACCTTC; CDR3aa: CASSQGPGQIYGYTF
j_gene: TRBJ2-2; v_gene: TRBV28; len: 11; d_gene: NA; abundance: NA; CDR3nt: TGTGCCAGCTCTTACACCGGGGAGCTGTTTTTT; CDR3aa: CASSYTGELFF
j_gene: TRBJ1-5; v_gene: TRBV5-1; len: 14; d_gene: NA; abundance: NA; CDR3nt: TGCGCCAGCAGCTTGGGTAGTGGTATTCAGCCCCAGCATTTT; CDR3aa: CASSLGSGIQPQHF
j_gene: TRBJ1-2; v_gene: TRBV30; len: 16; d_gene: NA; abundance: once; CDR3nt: TGTGCCTGGAGTGCCCCCGGCGGGGATCCTAACTATGGCTACACCTTC; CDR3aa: CAWSAPGGDPNYGYTF
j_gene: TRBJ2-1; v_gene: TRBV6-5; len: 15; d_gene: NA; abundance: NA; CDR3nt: TGTGCCAGCAGTTACGCAGCTAGCTCCTACAATGAGCAGTTCTTC; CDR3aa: CASSYAASSYNEQFF
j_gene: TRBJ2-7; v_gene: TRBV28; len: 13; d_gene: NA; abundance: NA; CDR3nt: TGTGCCAGCAGTTTTCCGCTATCCTACGAGCAGTACTTC; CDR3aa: CASSFPLSYEQYF
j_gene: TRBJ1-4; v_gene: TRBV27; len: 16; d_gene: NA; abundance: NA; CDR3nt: TGTGCCAGCAGTGCCTCCTACAGGGCAACTAATGAAAAACTGTTTTTT; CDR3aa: CASSASYRATNEKLFF
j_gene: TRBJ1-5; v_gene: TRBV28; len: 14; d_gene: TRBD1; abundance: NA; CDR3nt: TGTGCCAGCAGTTTCACAGGGGGCAATCAGCCCCAGCATTTT; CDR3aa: CASSFTGGNQPQHF
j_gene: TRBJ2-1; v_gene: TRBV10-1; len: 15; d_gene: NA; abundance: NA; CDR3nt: TGCGCCAGCACCCCAACGGGACTCCCCTACAATGAGCAGTTCTTC; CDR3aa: CASTPTGLPYNEQFF
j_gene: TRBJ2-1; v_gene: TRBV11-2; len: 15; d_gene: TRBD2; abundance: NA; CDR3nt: TGTGCCAGCAGCAGCTTAGGTAGCGGGGACAATGAGCAGTTCTTC; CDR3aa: CASSSLGSGDNEQFF
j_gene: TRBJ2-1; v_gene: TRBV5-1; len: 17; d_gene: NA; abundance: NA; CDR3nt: TGCGCCAGCAGCTTGGAAGGGTCCGGGAGCTCCTACAATGAGCAGTTCTTC; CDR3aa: CASSLEGSGSSYNEQFF
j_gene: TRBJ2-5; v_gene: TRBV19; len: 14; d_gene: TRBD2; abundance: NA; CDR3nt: TGTGCCAGTAGGTTAGCGGGGGACCAAGAGACCCAGTACTTC; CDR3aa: CASRLAGDQETQYF
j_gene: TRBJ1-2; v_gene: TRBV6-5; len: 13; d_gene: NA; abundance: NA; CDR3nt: TGTGCCAGCAGCGCAGGGGATCATTCCGGCTACACCTTC; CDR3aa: CASSAGDHSGYTF
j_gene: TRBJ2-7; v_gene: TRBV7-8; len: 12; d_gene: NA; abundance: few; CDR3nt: TGTGCCAGCAGCTTAACTAGAGGCGAGCAGTACTTC; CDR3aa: CASSLTRGEQYF
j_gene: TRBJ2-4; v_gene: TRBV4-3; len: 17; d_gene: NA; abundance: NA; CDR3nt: TGCGCCAGCAGCCAAGATAGGAGGGGTAAAGCCAAAAACATTCAGTACTTC; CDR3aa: CASSQDRRGKAKNIQYF
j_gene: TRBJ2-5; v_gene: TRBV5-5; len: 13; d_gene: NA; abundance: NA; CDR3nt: TGTGCCAGCAGCTTGTGGTCGGGAGAGACCCAGTACTTC; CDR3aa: CASSLWSGETQYF
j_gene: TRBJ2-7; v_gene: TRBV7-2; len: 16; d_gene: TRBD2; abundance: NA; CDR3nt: TGTGCCAGCAGCCTACGGGGACTAGCCCAGTCCTACGAGCAGTACTTC; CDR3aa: CASSLRGLAQSYEQYF
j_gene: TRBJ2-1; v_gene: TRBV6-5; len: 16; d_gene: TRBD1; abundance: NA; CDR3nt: TGTGCCAGCAGTTTCGCGCCCCGGGACAGGGGAACTGAGCAGTTCTTC; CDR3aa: CASSFAPRDRGTEQFF
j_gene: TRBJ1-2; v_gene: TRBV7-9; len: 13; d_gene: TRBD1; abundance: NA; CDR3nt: TGTGCCAGCAGCCCGACAGGGATGGGTGGCTACACCTTC; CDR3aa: CASSPTGMGGYTF
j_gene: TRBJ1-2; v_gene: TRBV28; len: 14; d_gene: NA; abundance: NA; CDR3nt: TGTGCCAGCAGTTTTCCAGGATCCAACTATGGCTACACCTTC; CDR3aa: CASSFPGSNYGYTF
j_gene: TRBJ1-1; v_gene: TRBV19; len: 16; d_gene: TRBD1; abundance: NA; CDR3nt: TGTGCCAGTAGTTATACCGGGACAGTGGAGAACACTGAAGCTTTCTTT; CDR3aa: CASSYTGTVENTEAFF
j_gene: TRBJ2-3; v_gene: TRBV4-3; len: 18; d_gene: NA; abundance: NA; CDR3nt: TGCGCCAGCAGCCAAGCCAGAGAGGTCTCCCCGCGGACAGATACGCAGTATTTT; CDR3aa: CASSQAREVSPRTDTQYF